This T cell receptor beta chain was sequenced in a study of blood T cell repertoires in COVID-19. The overall study: Italy, Spain and the United States were the sources of the convalescent and acute COVID-19 samples. Nucleic acid was either cDNA or gDNA, and it came from T cells, B-cell-depleted T cells, or PBMCs.

This CDR3 has 16 residues. Between the trimmed V and J ends, which lost 5 bases and 7 bases, there was a span of 21 bases. Germline-derived CDR1 and CDR2 are SEHNR and FQNEAQ (reference sequence). In the original processing: Counts of nucleated cells, estimated from reference gene primer amplification, were obtained. The method was immunoSEQ multiplex PCR; TCRdb's version includes in-frame clones alone and lacks a portion of them. The DNA was the basis for D and trimming; V, J and clone size are from that table. This sample has some 73,000 clones, with 85% found just once. Material: peripheral blood. This receptor was identified in a woman aged 80 or older with active or convalescent COVID-19. J is TRBJ2-1 and V is TRBV7-9, with a tentative D call TRBD2 (6 bases). For the CDR3, the DNA is TGTGCCAGCAGCCCTGGCTCGGGCGGGGATCGAAATGAGCAGTTCTTC. Translation: CASSPGSGGDRNEQFF.